Listed below are T cell receptor beta chains from one sample, sequenced in a study of glioma-infiltrating T cells after dendritic cell vaccination. TCRdb keeps only in-frame clones here, not all; method: immunoSEQ multiplex PCR. The repertoire holds tens of thousands of clones, roughly 82% seen once, with under 2.5% in the top ten. The material sequenced was blood, taken before dendritic cell vaccination. The receptors were gathered from a human donor with glioblastoma. The CDR3 runs from the conserved cysteine through the conserved F or W. The order of the fields is V gene, clone size, J gene, D gene, CDR3 DNA, CDR3 protein. The D gene is left open where the match is weak. For some rows the clone size is stated as once, few or many, or as a class when expanded; others skip it.

v_gene: TRBV4-1
abundance: .
j_gene: TRBJ2-2
d_gene: .
CDR3nt: TGCGCCAGCAGCCAAGATCGCGATAGCCTGAACACCGGGGAGCTGTTTTTT
CDR3aa: CASSQDRDSLNTGELFF

v_gene: TRBV30
abundance: .
j_gene: TRBJ2-3
d_gene: TRBD1
CDR3nt: TGTGCCTGGAGTGCGACAGGGTTAAGCACAGATACGCAGTATTTT
CDR3aa: CAWSATGLSTDTQYF

v_gene: TRBV19
abundance: .
j_gene: TRBJ1-5
d_gene: .
CDR3nt: TGTGCCAGTAGTATTAAAGGGGGCAATCAGCCCCAGCATTTT
CDR3aa: CASSIKGGNQPQHF

v_gene: TRBV2
abundance: .
j_gene: TRBJ2-1
d_gene: TRBD1
CDR3nt: TGTGCCAGCATATCAAAAACAGGGGGCTTCTACAATGAGCAGTTCTTC
CDR3aa: CASISKTGGFYNEQFF

v_gene: TRBV6-4
abundance: .
j_gene: TRBJ1-6
d_gene: .
CDR3nt: TGTGCCAGCAGTGAGGGGGCTGGGAATTCACCCCTCCACTTT
CDR3aa: CASSEGAGNSPLHF

v_gene: TRBV6-5
abundance: .
j_gene: TRBJ2-3
d_gene: TRBD1
CDR3nt: TGTGCCAGCAGTCCCGGGACAGGGGCGCAGTATTTT
CDR3aa: CASSPGTGAQYF

v_gene: TRBV6-4
abundance: .
j_gene: TRBJ1-1
d_gene: TRBD1
CDR3nt: TGTGCCAGCAGTGGCCAGACAGGGTTGGGCACTGAAGCTTTCTTT
CDR3aa: CASSGQTGLGTEAFF

v_gene: TRBV4-2
abundance: .
j_gene: TRBJ2-5
d_gene: .
CDR3nt: TGTGCCAGCAGCCGAATGCGACAGGGGAGGGGAGAGACCCAGTACTTC
CDR3aa: CASSRMRQGRGETQYF

v_gene: TRBV27
abundance: .
j_gene: TRBJ2-7
d_gene: .
CDR3nt: TGTGCCAGCAGTTTAGTAACCCGCAGCGAGCAGTACTTC
CDR3aa: CASSLVTRSEQYF

v_gene: TRBV2
abundance: .
j_gene: TRBJ1-1
d_gene: .
CDR3nt: TGTGCCTCAAGCGGGGAAGTTCGGACTGAAGCTTTCTTT
CDR3aa: CASSGEVRTEAFF

v_gene: TRBV11-3
abundance: .
j_gene: TRBJ1-1
d_gene: .
CDR3nt: TGTGCCAGCAGCCGACGGGGGGACACTGAAGCTTTCTTT
CDR3aa: CASSRRGDTEAFF

v_gene: TRBV7-2
abundance: once
j_gene: TRBJ2-1
d_gene: .
CDR3nt: .
CDR3aa: CASSLRTVGPGIF

v_gene: TRBV5-6
abundance: .
j_gene: TRBJ1-5
d_gene: .
CDR3nt: TGTGCCAGCAGCTCCGGTTTTAGCAATCAGCCCCAGCATTTT
CDR3aa: CASSSGFSNQPQHF

v_gene: TRBV5-4
abundance: .
j_gene: TRBJ2-2
d_gene: TRBD1
CDR3nt: TGTGCCAGCAGCTACGGGACAGGGAACACCGGGGAGCTGTTTTTT
CDR3aa: CASSYGTGNTGELFF

v_gene: TRBV7-2
abundance: .
j_gene: TRBJ2-5
d_gene: .
CDR3nt: TGTGCCAGCAGCTTATCCGGGGGGCGGGAGACCCAGTACTTC
CDR3aa: CASSLSGGRETQYF

v_gene: TRBV19
abundance: .
j_gene: TRBJ1-1
d_gene: .
CDR3nt: TGTGCCAGTAGTACGCGCAGGGGGAACACTGAAGCTTTCTTT
CDR3aa: CASSTRRGNTEAFF

v_gene: TRBV27
abundance: .
j_gene: TRBJ1-5
d_gene: .
CDR3nt: TGTGCCAGCAGTTTCATGGGGGACATTCAGCCCCAGCATTTT
CDR3aa: CASSFMGDIQPQHF

v_gene: TRBV20-1
abundance: once
j_gene: TRBJ1-1
d_gene: .
CDR3nt: TGCAGTGCTAGAGGGGGGGGTGAAGCTTTCTTT
CDR3aa: CSARGGGEAFF

v_gene: TRBV19
abundance: few
j_gene: TRBJ1-5
d_gene: TRBD1
CDR3nt: TGTGCCAGTAGTCCCCGGACAGGTAGCAATCAGCCCCAGCATTTT
CDR3aa: CASSPRTGSNQPQHF

v_gene: TRBV7-6
abundance: .
j_gene: TRBJ2-2
d_gene: TRBD2
CDR3nt: TGTGCCAGCAGCCCTAAAACTAGCGGGGCCAGGCACGGGGAGCTGTTTTTT
CDR3aa: CASSPKTSGARHGELFF

v_gene: TRBV14
abundance: .
j_gene: TRBJ2-6
d_gene: TRBD2
CDR3nt: TGTGCCAGCCGACTAGCGGGAGGGTCTGGGGCCAACGTCCTGACTTTC
CDR3aa: CASRLAGGSGANVLTF

v_gene: TRBV6-5
abundance: .
j_gene: TRBJ1-5
d_gene: .
CDR3nt: TGTGCCAGCAGTTCCCAGAACAATCAGCCCCAGCATTTT
CDR3aa: CASSSQNNQPQHF

v_gene: TRBV6-1
abundance: .
j_gene: TRBJ2-1
d_gene: .
CDR3nt: TGTGCCAGCAGTGAAAGGGCAGGGGCCCTCGGCTCCTACAATGAGCAGTTCTTC
CDR3aa: CASSERAGALGSYNEQFF

v_gene: TRBV29-1
abundance: .
j_gene: TRBJ2-2
d_gene: TRBD1
CDR3nt: TGCAGCGTCGGATTAGGACAGGCGCAAACCGGGGAGCTGTTTTTT
CDR3aa: CSVGLGQAQTGELFF

v_gene: TRBV5-1
abundance: once
j_gene: TRBJ2-7
d_gene: TRBD2
CDR3nt: TGCGCCAGCAGTTCCTTTAGCGGGGGACCCTCCTACGAGCAGTACTTC
CDR3aa: CASSSFSGGPSYEQYF

v_gene: TRBV6-5
abundance: .
j_gene: TRBJ2-3
d_gene: .
CDR3nt: TGTGCCAGCAGAATGGGACAACTCGCAGATACGCAGTATTTT
CDR3aa: CASRMGQLADTQYF

v_gene: TRBV6-1
abundance: medium-sized
j_gene: TRBJ1-4
d_gene: TRBD1
CDR3nt: TGTGCCAGCAGTGCCACTGCCGGGACAGGGAGTGAAAAACTGTTTTTT
CDR3aa: CASSATAGTGSEKLFF

v_gene: TRBV6-1
abundance: .
j_gene: TRBJ1-3
d_gene: .
CDR3nt: TGTGCCAGCATGCGCGCAGGGATTTCTGGCACCATATATTTT
CDR3aa: CASMRAGISGTIYF

v_gene: TRBV9
abundance: .
j_gene: TRBJ2-3
d_gene: TRBD2
CDR3nt: TGTGCCAGCAGCCCTGGACTAGCAGTCGACCCAGATACGCAGTATTTT
CDR3aa: CASSPGLAVDPDTQYF

v_gene: TRBV5-1
abundance: .
j_gene: TRBJ2-6
d_gene: TRBD1
CDR3nt: TGCGCCAGCAGCTCCATGGGACAGGGAGCTGGGGCCAACGTCCTGACTTTC
CDR3aa: CASSSMGQGAGANVLTF

v_gene: TRBV5-1
abundance: .
j_gene: TRBJ1-1
d_gene: .
CDR3nt: TGCGCCAGCAGCAAACTGACAGAGAACACTGAAGCTTTCTTT
CDR3aa: CASSKLTENTEAFF

v_gene: TRBV18
abundance: .
j_gene: TRBJ1-2
d_gene: TRBD1
CDR3nt: TGTGCCAGCTCACCCGCGACAGGGGAGGGCTATGGCTACACCTTC
CDR3aa: CASSPATGEGYGYTF

v_gene: TRBV15
abundance: .
j_gene: TRBJ1-2
d_gene: .
CDR3nt: TGTGCCACCAGCACGGGACTTACGGACTATGGCTACACCTTC
CDR3aa: CATSTGLTDYGYTF

v_gene: TRBV6-1
abundance: .
j_gene: TRBJ1-6
d_gene: TRBD1
CDR3nt: TGTGCCAGCAGCGAGACAGGGGGGGGTTCACCCCTCCACTTT
CDR3aa: CASSETGGGSPLHF

v_gene: TRBV6-5
abundance: .
j_gene: TRBJ2-6
d_gene: .
CDR3nt: TGTGCCAGCACACAGGGCTCTGGGGCCAACGTCCTGACTTTC
CDR3aa: CASTQGSGANVLTF

v_gene: TRBV9
abundance: few
j_gene: TRBJ2-1
d_gene: TRBD1
CDR3nt: TGTGCCAGCAGCGTGACGGACAGGATCTCCTACAATGAGCAGTTCTTC
CDR3aa: CASSVTDRISYNEQFF

v_gene: TRBV10-3
abundance: .
j_gene: TRBJ2-3
d_gene: .
CDR3nt: TGTGCCATCAGGACACTCAGCACAGATACGCAGTATTTT
CDR3aa: CAIRTLSTDTQYF

v_gene: TRBV7-7
abundance: .
j_gene: TRBJ1-3
d_gene: .
CDR3nt: TGTGCCAGCAGCGTGAGCTCTGGAAACACCATATATTTT
CDR3aa: CASSVSSGNTIYF

v_gene: TRBV6-1
abundance: .
j_gene: TRBJ2-4
d_gene: TRBD1
CDR3nt: TGTGCCACCGGAGACAGGGTGGACAAAAACATTCAGTACTTC
CDR3aa: CATGDRVDKNIQYF

v_gene: TRBV19
abundance: .
j_gene: TRBJ2-5
d_gene: TRBD2
CDR3nt: TGTGCCAGTAGTCCCGGGACTAGCGAAATTGAGACCCAGTACTTC
CDR3aa: CASSPGTSEIETQYF

v_gene: TRBV14
abundance: .
j_gene: TRBJ2-1
d_gene: .
CDR3nt: TGTGCCAGCAGCCAAGAAACAGGGAGTTTAACCTACAATGAGCAGTTCTTC
CDR3aa: CASSQETGSLTYNEQFF

v_gene: TRBV19
abundance: .
j_gene: TRBJ2-2
d_gene: TRBD1
CDR3nt: TGTGCCAGTAGTCCTAGACAGGGGGCGAACACCGGGGAGCTGTTTTTT
CDR3aa: CASSPRQGANTGELFF

v_gene: TRBV5-4
abundance: .
j_gene: TRBJ2-1
d_gene: .
CDR3nt: TGTGCCAGCAGCTTCCGGGATAACGCCGATGAGCAGTTCTTC
CDR3aa: CASSFRDNADEQFF

v_gene: TRBV7-9
abundance: few
j_gene: TRBJ2-1
d_gene: .
CDR3nt: TGTGCCAGCAGCTTAGTCGGGGGTGGTGAGTACAATGAGCAGTTCTTC
CDR3aa: CASSLVGGGEYNEQFF

v_gene: TRBV7-2
abundance: .
j_gene: TRBJ2-3
d_gene: .
CDR3nt: TGTGCCAGCAGCCCAGCGGACACAGATACGCAGTATTTT
CDR3aa: CASSPADTDTQYF

v_gene: TRBV6-1
abundance: .
j_gene: TRBJ1-3
d_gene: .
CDR3nt: TGTGCCAGCAGTGAATATGAGGTGCTGAGTGGAAACACCATATATTTT
CDR3aa: CASSEYEVLSGNTIYF

v_gene: TRBV4-1
abundance: few
j_gene: TRBJ2-1
d_gene: TRBD2
CDR3nt: TGCGCCAGCAGCCGGGGACTATTATCCAATGAGCAGTTCTTC
CDR3aa: CASSRGLLSNEQFF

v_gene: TRBV4-2
abundance: .
j_gene: TRBJ1-6
d_gene: .
CDR3nt: TGTGCCAGCAGCCAAGATTTTGCCCAGAATTCACCCCTCCACTTT
CDR3aa: CASSQDFAQNSPLHF

v_gene: TRBV19
abundance: .
j_gene: TRBJ1-5
d_gene: .
CDR3nt: TGTGCCAGTAGTATAGATCTTTTCCGGGAGGAAACCAATCAGCCCCAGCATTTT
CDR3aa: CASSIDLFREETNQPQHF

v_gene: TRBV2
abundance: .
j_gene: TRBJ2-7
d_gene: .
CDR3nt: TGTGCCAGCAGTGAAGCGATGGAGGGGCAGCAGTACTTC
CDR3aa: CASSEAMEGQQYF

v_gene: TRBV5-1
abundance: .
j_gene: TRBJ2-4
d_gene: TRBD2
CDR3nt: TGCGCCAGCAGCTTGGAGGCGGGAGTAGGCAAAAACATTCAGTACTTC
CDR3aa: CASSLEAGVGKNIQYF

v_gene: TRBV5-1
abundance: .
j_gene: TRBJ2-7
d_gene: TRBD1
CDR3nt: TGCGCCAGCAGCTTTGACAGGGCCTACGAGCAGTACTTC
CDR3aa: CASSFDRAYEQYF

v_gene: TRBV28
abundance: .
j_gene: TRBJ1-6
d_gene: .
CDR3nt: TGTGCCAGCAGTGCCGGACACTTTAATTCACCCCTCCACTTT
CDR3aa: CASSAGHFNSPLHF

v_gene: TRBV6-1
abundance: .
j_gene: TRBJ1-2
d_gene: TRBD1
CDR3nt: TGTGCCTGCGAGGGGGCGGCTTCTAACTATGGCTACACCTTC
CDR3aa: CACEGAASNYGYTF

v_gene: TRBV5-1
abundance: .
j_gene: TRBJ2-5
d_gene: .
CDR3nt: TGCGCCAGCAGCTTGGGCCTCGCTAGCGAGCCCGTCCAAGAGACCCAGTACTTC
CDR3aa: CASSLGLASEPVQETQYF

v_gene: TRBV4-2
abundance: .
j_gene: TRBJ1-1
d_gene: TRBD1
CDR3nt: TGTGCCAGCAGCCAAGTCCCGGGACAGGGGATGAACACTGAAGCTTTCTTT
CDR3aa: CASSQVPGQGMNTEAFF

v_gene: TRBV20-1
abundance: .
j_gene: TRBJ2-5
d_gene: .
CDR3nt: TGCAGTGCTAGACAAAAAGAGACCCAGTACTTC
CDR3aa: CSARQKETQYF